This TCR beta chain is drawn from a study of cytomegalovirus exposure and HLA in healthy donors. As to this clone: The antigen is not known.

The CDR3 has 16 amino acids. The germline CDR1 and CDR2 sequences are SGHVS and FQNEAQ. V shed 5 bases, J shed 4 bases, and the junction held 11 bases outside the gene matches. Study-wide results and caveats: A later analysis showed that HLA-associated TCR beta chains had undergone more clonal expansion than equally common others.

The PCR employed 60 Vbeta primers together with 13 Jbeta primers. Original methodology: Unique TCR beta chains totaled roughly 80 million in a later count, with around 10 million of them shared. The table came from immunoSEQ multiplex PCR; TCRdb's copy has only in-frame clones and leaves some out. V, J and clone size derive from that table, while D and trimming were established from the DNA sequence. The sample includes 65,000 or so clones, 60% to 80% of them seen just once. V usage is TRBV7-8 and J usage is TRBJ1-5, with 7 positions matching TRBD1. Material: PBMCs. This receptor was obtained from a girl aged 5 to 17 in good health and CMV-seropositive. The CDR3 here is CASSPNTGVGNQPQHF. The DNA of the CDR3 is TGTGCCAGCAGCCCTAATACAGGGGTCGGAAATCAGCCCCAGCATTTT.